The 4 T cell receptor beta chains below all came from one sample that was sequenced in a study of cytomegalovirus exposure and HLA in healthy donors. The PCR had 60 Vbeta and 13 Jbeta primers. Only in-frame clones appear in the TCRdb table, and some are missing; sequencing was by immunoSEQ multiplex PCR. The sample holds 180,000 or so clones, roughly 76% seen once. Sequenced: PBMCs. The source of these receptors is a woman between 18 and 29 years old in good health and CMV-seropositive.

The chain joins TRBV28 to TRBJ1-6; D not resolved. The CDR3 runs 16 residues. The germline gives CDR1 MDHEN, CDR2 SYDVKM. V lost 6 bases and J 9 bases, leaving 21 bases between the germline ends. The DNA for the CDR3 is TGTGCCAGCAGCAGTTTCAATCGGGGTCGGAGTTCACCCCTCCACTTT. This encodes CASSSFNRGRSSPLHF.

This clone was observed a single time. The V call is TRBV29-1, the J call TRBJ2-1, with TRBD2 matching over 8 bases. This CDR3 region has 14 residues. The V and J ends lost 5 bases and 1 base, in that order; junction bases with no gene match: 4. Germline assignment: CDR1 SQVTM and CDR2 ANQGSEA. The CDR3 spells CSVRSGVSYNEQFF. Written as DNA, the CDR3 is TGCAGCGTTCGTAGCGGGGTGTCCTACAATGAGCAGTTCTTC.

The chain employs TRBV20-1 and TRBJ1-3, with D maybe TRBD1 (5 bases). This CDR3 contains 11 residues. Trimming removed 3 bases at V and 15 bases at J, with 15 bases between. Germline V lookup: CDR1 DFQATT, CDR2 SNEGSKA (reference sequence). The CDR3 region has the DNA TGCAGTGCTAGGGAGGGGACCTCTTCATATTTT. It is translated as CSAREGTSSYF.

The V gene is TRBV12-5, the J gene TRBJ2-3; TRBD1 matches 9 bases. The germline V gene encodes CDR1 LGHNT and CDR2 FRNRAP. The V gene end was trimmed by 1 base and the J gene end by 4 bases; junction bases not matched to a gene: 6. This CDR3 region has 16 residues. As DNA, the CDR3 is TGTGCTAGTGGTTTGGGACAGGGGGGTCCGGCAGATACGCAGTATTTT. Translated, it gives CASGLGQGGPADTQYF.